A single sample is the source of the 2 T cell receptor beta chains below, sequenced in a study of blood T cell repertoires in COVID-19. Profiling relied on immunoSEQ multiplex PCR, and the TCRdb table lists in-frame clones only, not all of them. The repertoire includes 400,000 to 450,000 clones, around 89% of them detected once, and roughly 1.6% sits in the top ten. Sequenced: peripheral blood. These receptors were taken from a woman aged 40-49 years with COVID-19, enrolled during active disease.

This clone was picked up one time. CDR3 sequence (DNA): TGTGCCAGCTCACAGCGTCCGGGCACCGGGGAGCTGTTTTTT. It translates to CASSQRPGTGELFF. The chain couples TRBV18 to TRBJ2-2; the D is unclear. V lost 4 bases and J lost 4, with 10 bases in between. The CDR3 is 14 amino acids. Germline V gene sequence: CDR1 KGHSH, CDR2 LQKENI.

The chain links TRBV28 to TRBJ1-5, with 9 bases that match TRBD1. V was pared by 6 bases and J by 2 bases, with 8 bases of the junction left unmatched. The CDR3 totals 16 residues. Per the germline V gene, CDR1 is MDHEN and CDR2 is SYDVKM. CDR3 amino acids: CASSRGTGRGNQPQHF. CDR3 coding DNA: TGTGCCAGCAGCCGAGGGACAGGGAGAGGCAATCAGCCCCAGCATTTT.